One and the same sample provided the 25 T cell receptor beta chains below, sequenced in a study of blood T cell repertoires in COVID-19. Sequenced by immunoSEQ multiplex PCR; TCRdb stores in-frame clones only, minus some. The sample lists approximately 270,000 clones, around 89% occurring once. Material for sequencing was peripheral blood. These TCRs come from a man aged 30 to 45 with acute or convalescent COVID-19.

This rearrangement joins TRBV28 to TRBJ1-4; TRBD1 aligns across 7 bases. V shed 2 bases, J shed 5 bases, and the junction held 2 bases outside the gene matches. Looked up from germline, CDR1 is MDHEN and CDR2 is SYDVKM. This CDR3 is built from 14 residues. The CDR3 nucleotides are TGTGCCAGCAGTTTACTGACAGGGAATGAAAAACTGTTTTTT. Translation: CASSLLTGNEKLFF.

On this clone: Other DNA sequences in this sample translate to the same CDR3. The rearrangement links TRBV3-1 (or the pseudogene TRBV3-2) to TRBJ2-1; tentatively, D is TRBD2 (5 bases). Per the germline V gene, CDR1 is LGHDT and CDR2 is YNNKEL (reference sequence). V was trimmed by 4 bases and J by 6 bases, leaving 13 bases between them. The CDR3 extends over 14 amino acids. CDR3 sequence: CASSRRTGGNEQFF. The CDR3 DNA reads TGTGCCAGCAGCCGGAGGACTGGAGGCAATGAGCAGTTCTTC.

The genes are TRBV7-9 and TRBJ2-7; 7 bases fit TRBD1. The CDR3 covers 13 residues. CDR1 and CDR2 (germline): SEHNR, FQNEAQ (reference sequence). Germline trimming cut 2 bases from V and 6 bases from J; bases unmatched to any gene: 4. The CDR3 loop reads CASSLTAGGEQYF. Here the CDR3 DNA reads TGTGCCAGCAGCTTAACAGCAGGGGGCGAGCAGTACTTC.

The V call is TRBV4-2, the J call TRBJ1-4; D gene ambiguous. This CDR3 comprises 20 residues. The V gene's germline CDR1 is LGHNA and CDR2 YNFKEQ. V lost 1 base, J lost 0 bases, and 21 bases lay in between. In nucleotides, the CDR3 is TGTGCCAGCAGCCAAGTACTTGCGGGCCCTTTAGTTGCAACTAATGAAAAACTGTTTTTT. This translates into CASSQVLAGPLVATNEKLFF.

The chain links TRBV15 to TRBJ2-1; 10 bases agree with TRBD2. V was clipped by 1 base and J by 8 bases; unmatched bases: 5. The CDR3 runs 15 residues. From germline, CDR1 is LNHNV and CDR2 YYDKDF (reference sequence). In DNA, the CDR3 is TGTGCCACCAGCAGAGTACTAGCGGGGTCGGATGAGCAGTTCTTC. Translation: CATSRVLAGSDEQFF.

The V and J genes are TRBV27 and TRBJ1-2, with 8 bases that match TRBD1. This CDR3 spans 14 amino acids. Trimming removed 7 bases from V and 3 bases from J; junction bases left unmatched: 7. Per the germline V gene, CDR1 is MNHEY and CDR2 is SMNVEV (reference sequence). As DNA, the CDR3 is TGTGCCAGCAAGACTAAGGACAGGGACTATGGCTACACCTTC. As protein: CASKTKDRDYGYTF.

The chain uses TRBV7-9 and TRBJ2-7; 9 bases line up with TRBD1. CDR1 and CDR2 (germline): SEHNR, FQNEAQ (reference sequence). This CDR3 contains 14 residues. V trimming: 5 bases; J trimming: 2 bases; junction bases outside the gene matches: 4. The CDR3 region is CASSPGQGAYEQYF. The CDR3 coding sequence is TGTGCCAGCAGCCCGGGACAGGGCGCCTACGAGCAGTACTTC.

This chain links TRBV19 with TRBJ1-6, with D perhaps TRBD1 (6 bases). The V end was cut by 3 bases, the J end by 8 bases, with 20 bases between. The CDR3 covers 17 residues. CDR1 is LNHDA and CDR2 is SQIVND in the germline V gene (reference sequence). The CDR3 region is CASSMPRGTPFDSPLHF. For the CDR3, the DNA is TGTGCCAGTAGTATGCCCAGGGGCACACCCTTCGATTCACCCCTCCACTTT. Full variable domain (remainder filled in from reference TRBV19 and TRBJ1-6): DGGITQSPKYLFRKEGQNVTLSCEQNLNHDAMYWYRQDPGQGLRLIYYSQIVNDFQKGDIAEGYSVSREKKESFPLTVTSAQKNPTAFYLCASSMPRGTPFDSPLHFGNGTRLTVT.

The CDR3 loop is CASRTGGVYGYTF. CDR3 in DNA: TGTGCCAGTAGAACAGGGGGAGTTTATGGCTACACCTTC. The V and J genes are TRBV19 and TRBJ1-2; 8 nucleotides align to TRBD1. From germline, CDR1 is LNHDA and CDR2 SQIVND (reference sequence). V was pared by 6 bases and J by 5 bases, with 5 bases of the junction left unmatched. The CDR3 is 13 amino acids.

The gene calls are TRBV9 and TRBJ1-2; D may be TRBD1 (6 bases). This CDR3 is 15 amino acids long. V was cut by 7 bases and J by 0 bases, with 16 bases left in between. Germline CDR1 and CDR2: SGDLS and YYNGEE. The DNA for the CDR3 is TGTGCCAGCGCAGGAGGGGGGGAGCCTAACTATGGCTACACCTTC. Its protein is CASAGGGEPNYGYTF.

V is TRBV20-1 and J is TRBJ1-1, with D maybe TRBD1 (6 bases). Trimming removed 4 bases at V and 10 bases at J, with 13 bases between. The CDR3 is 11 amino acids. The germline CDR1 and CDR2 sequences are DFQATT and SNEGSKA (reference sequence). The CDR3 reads CSANAGVGAFF. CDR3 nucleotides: TGCAGTGCTAATGCAGGGGTGGGAGCTTTCTTT.

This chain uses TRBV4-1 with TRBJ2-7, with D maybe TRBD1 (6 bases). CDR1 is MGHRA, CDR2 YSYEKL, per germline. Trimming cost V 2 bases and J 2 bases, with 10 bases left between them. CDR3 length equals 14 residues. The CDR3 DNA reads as TGCGCCAGCAGCCAAAACAGGGTCCCCTACGAGCAGTACTTC. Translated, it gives CASSQNRVPYEQYF.

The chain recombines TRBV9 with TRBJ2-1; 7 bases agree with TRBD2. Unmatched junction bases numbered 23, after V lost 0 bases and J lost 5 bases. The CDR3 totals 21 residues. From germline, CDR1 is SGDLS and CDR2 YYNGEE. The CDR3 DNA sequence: TGTGCCAGCAGCGTAGGGGTGACCGGGCGGGGGTTGTCCCCCCTAGACAATGAGCAGTTCTTC. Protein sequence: CASSVGVTGRGLSPLDNEQFF.

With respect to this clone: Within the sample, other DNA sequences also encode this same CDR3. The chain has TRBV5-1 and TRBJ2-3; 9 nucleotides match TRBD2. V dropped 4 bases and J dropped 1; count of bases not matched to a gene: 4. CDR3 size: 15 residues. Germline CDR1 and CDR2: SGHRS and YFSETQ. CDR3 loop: CASSLLAGGTDTQYF. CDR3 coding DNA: TGCGCCAGCAGCCTACTAGCGGGCGGCACAGATACGCAGTATTTT. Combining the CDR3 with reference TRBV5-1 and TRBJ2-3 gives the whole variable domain KAGVTQTPRYLIKTRGQQVTLSCSPISGHRSVSWYQQTPGQGLQFLFEYFSETQRNKGNFPGRFSGRQFSNSRSEMNVSTLELGDSALYLCASSLLAGGTDTQYFGPGTRLTVL.

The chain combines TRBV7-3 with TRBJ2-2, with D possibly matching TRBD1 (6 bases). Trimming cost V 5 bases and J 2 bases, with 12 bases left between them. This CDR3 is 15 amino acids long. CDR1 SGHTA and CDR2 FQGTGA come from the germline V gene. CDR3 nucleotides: TGTGCCAGCAGCGAGGGACACGTAAACACCGGGGAGCTGTTTTTT. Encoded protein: CASSEGHVNTGELFF. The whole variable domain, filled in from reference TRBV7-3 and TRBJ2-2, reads GAGVSQTPSNKVTEKGKYVELRCDPISGHTALYWYRQSLGQGPEFLIYFQGTGAADDSGLPNDRFFAVRPEGSVSTLKIQRTERGDSAVYLCASSEGHVNTGELFFGEGSRLTVL.

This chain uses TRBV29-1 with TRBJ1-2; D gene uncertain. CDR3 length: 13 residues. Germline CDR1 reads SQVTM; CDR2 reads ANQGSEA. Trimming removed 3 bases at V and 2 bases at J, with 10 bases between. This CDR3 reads CSVDGRGNYGYTF. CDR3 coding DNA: TGCAGCGTTGATGGACGGGGAAACTATGGCTACACCTTC. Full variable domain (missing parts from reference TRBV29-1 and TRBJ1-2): SAVISQKPSRDICQRGTSLTIQCQVDSQVTMMFWYRQQPGQSLTLIATANQGSEATYESGFVIDKFPISRPNLTFSTLTVSNMSPEDSSIYLCSVDGRGNYGYTFGSGTRLTVV.

DNA for the CDR3: TGTGCCTGGACTCCCCAGGCAGGAGCTTTCTTT. It specifies CAWTPQAGAFF. The rearrangement joins TRBV30 to TRBJ1-1; D uncertain. There are 11 residues in the CDR3. CDR1 and CDR2 from the germline V gene are GTSNPN and SVGIG (reference sequence). Trimming stripped 4 bases from V and 10 bases from J, with 13 bases between.

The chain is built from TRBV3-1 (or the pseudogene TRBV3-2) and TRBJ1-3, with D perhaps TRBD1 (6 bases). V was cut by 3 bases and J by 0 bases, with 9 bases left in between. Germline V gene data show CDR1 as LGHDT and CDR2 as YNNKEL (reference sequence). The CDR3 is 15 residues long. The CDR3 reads CASSHRTASGNTIYF. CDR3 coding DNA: TGTGCCAGCAGCCATCGGACAGCCTCTGGAAACACCATATATTTT.

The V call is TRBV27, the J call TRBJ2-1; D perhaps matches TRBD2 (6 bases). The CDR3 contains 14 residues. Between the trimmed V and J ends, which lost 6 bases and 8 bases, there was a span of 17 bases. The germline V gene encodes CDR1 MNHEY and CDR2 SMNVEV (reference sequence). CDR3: CASSTRLGFYEQFF. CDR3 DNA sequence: TGTGCCAGCAGCACCAGACTAGGGTTCTATGAGCAGTTCTTC.

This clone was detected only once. The CDR3 nucleotides are TGTGCCATCAGTGCCGACAGGGATTATAGCAATCAGCCCCAGCATTTT. Protein: CAISADRDYSNQPQHF. V gene TRBV10-3 combines with J gene TRBJ1-5, with TRBD1 matching over 7 bases. The CDR3 length is 16 residues. The germline V gene has CDR1 ENHRY and CDR2 SYGVKD. V gave up 4 bases and J gave up 0 bases; unmatched junction bases: 6.

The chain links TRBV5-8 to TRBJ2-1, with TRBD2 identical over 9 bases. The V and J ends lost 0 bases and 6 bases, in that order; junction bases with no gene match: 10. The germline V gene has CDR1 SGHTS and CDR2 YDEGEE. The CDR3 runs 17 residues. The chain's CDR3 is CASSLAILAGGVNEQFF. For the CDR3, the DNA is TGTGCCAGCAGCTTGGCCATCTTGGCGGGGGGGGTCAATGAGCAGTTCTTC.

Here the CDR3 reads CASSPSRGLRWEQFF. The DNA for the CDR3 is TGTGCCAGCAGCCCGAGTCGGGGACTACGATGGGAGCAGTTCTTC. The chain has TRBV7-3 and TRBJ2-1; 7 bases map to TRBD2. Germline CDR1 and CDR2: SGHTA and FQGTGA. The trim removed 5 bases at V and 10 bases at J, leaving 14 bases unmatched. The CDR3 is 15 amino acids.

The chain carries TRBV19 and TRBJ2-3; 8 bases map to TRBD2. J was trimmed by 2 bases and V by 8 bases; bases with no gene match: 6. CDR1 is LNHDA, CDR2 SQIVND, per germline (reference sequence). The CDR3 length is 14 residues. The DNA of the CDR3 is TGTGCCAGTGCGGGCGGGAGGCCCACAGATACGCAGTATTTT. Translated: CASAGGRPTDTQYF.

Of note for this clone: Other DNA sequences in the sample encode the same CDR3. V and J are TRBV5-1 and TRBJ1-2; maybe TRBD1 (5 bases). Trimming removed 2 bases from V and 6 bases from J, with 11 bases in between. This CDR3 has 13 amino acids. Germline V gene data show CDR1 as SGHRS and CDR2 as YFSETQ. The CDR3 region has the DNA TGCGCCAGCAGCTTAGGAGGGGACGATGGCTACACCTTC. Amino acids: CASSLGGDDGYTF.

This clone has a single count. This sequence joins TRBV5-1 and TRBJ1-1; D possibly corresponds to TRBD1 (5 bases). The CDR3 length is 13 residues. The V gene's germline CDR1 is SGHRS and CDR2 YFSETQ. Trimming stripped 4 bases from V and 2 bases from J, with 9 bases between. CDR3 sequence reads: CASSTGTNTEAFF. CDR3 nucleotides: TGCGCCAGCAGCACCGGGACTAACACTGAAGCTTTCTTT. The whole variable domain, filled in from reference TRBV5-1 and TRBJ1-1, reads KAGVTQTPRYLIKTRGQQVTLSCSPISGHRSVSWYQQTPGQGLQFLFEYFSETQRNKGNFPGRFSGRQFSNSRSEMNVSTLELGDSALYLCASSTGTNTEAFFGQGTRLTVV.